This entry lists 8 T cell receptor beta chains sequenced from one sample in a study of blood T cell repertoires in COVID-19. Data came from immunoSEQ multiplex PCR; TCRdb stores just in-frame clones and leaves some out. The sample has some 140,000 clones, around nine tenths seen once. What was sequenced was peripheral blood. These receptors were taken from a man between 45 and 60 years old with active or convalescent COVID-19.

The chain recombines TRBV30 with TRBJ2-6; possibly TRBD2 for D (5 bases). The germline V and J ends were trimmed by 7 bases and 0 bases, with 13 bases remaining between them. The CDR3 length is 15 residues. Looked up from germline, CDR1 is GTSNPN and CDR2 is SVGIG (reference sequence). The CDR3, as DNA: TGTGCCTCGGCTACGGGGAACTCTGGGGCCAACGTCCTGACTTTC. Encoded protein: CASATGNSGANVLTF.

Only one count was recorded for this clone. V usage is TRBV2 and J usage is TRBJ1-2; 7 bases align to TRBD1. There are 13 residues in the CDR3. CDR1 SNHLY and CDR2 FYNNEI come from the germline V gene. Losses at the gene ends were 4 bases for V and 7 bases for J; bases not matched to a gene: 6. CDR3 sequence: CASSGQGIFGYTF. The CDR3 DNA reads as TGTGCCAGCAGTGGACAGGGAATCTTTGGCTACACCTTC.

The J gene is TRBJ1-2, the V gene TRBV24-1, with 10 bases fitting TRBD1. This CDR3 comprises 14 residues. Germline V gives CDR1 KGHDR, CDR2 SFDVKD. V was clipped by 8 bases and J by 8 bases; unmatched bases: 10. The DNA for the CDR3 is TGTGCCACCACCTATGACAGGGGGCTATTAGGCTACACCTTC. It yields the protein CATTYDRGLLGYTF.

V is TRBV4-2 and J is TRBJ2-7, with TRBD2 identical over 9 bases. The CDR3 is 16 amino acids. The germline V gene encodes CDR1 LGHNA and CDR2 YNFKEQ. Unmatched junction bases numbered 10, after V lost 0 bases and J lost 7 bases. CDR3 sequence (DNA): TGTGCCAGCAGCCAAGATTACCTGCGGGAGGGCCGTGAGCAGTACTTC. Its protein product is CASSQDYLREGREQYF.

The V and J genes are TRBV4-1 and TRBJ1-3; no definite D call. Trimming stripped 0 bases from V and 2 bases from J, with 5 bases between. The CDR3 has 14 amino acids. Germline CDR1 reads MGHRA; CDR2 reads YSYEKL. CDR3 region: CASSQDAAGNTIYF. CDR3 nucleotides: TGCGCCAGCAGCCAAGACGCGGCTGGAAACACCATATATTTT.

CDR3 in DNA: TGTGCCAGCAGTCCCCCGGTCACTGAAGCTTTCTTT. It translates to CASSPPVTEAFF. The rearrangement joins TRBV28 to TRBJ1-1, with unresolved D. The germline V and J ends were trimmed by 5 bases and 4 bases, with 8 bases remaining between them. The CDR3 runs to 12 residues. Germline CDR1 reads MDHEN; CDR2 reads SYDVKM.

CDR3 region: CASSLVSSEQYF. In nucleotides, the CDR3 is TGTGCCAGCAGTCTAGTTTCGTCCGAGCAGTACTTC. The chain has TRBV28 and TRBJ2-7; no clear D. Trimming took off 5 bases at V and 6 bases at J, with 11 bases between the two ends. Germline CDR1 MDHEN, CDR2 SYDVKM. This CDR3 comprises 12 residues.

This clone was observed once. V usage is TRBV9 and J usage is TRBJ1-1; D is perhaps TRBD1 (6 bases). The V and J ends lost 3 bases and 4 bases respectively, with 16 bases between them. This CDR3 is 15 amino acids long. CDR1 and CDR2 from the germline V gene are SGDLS and YYNGEE. Here the CDR3 reads CASSAIVGGGTEAFF. The CDR3 region has the DNA TGTGCCAGCAGCGCTATAGTAGGGGGTGGCACTGAAGCTTTCTTT.